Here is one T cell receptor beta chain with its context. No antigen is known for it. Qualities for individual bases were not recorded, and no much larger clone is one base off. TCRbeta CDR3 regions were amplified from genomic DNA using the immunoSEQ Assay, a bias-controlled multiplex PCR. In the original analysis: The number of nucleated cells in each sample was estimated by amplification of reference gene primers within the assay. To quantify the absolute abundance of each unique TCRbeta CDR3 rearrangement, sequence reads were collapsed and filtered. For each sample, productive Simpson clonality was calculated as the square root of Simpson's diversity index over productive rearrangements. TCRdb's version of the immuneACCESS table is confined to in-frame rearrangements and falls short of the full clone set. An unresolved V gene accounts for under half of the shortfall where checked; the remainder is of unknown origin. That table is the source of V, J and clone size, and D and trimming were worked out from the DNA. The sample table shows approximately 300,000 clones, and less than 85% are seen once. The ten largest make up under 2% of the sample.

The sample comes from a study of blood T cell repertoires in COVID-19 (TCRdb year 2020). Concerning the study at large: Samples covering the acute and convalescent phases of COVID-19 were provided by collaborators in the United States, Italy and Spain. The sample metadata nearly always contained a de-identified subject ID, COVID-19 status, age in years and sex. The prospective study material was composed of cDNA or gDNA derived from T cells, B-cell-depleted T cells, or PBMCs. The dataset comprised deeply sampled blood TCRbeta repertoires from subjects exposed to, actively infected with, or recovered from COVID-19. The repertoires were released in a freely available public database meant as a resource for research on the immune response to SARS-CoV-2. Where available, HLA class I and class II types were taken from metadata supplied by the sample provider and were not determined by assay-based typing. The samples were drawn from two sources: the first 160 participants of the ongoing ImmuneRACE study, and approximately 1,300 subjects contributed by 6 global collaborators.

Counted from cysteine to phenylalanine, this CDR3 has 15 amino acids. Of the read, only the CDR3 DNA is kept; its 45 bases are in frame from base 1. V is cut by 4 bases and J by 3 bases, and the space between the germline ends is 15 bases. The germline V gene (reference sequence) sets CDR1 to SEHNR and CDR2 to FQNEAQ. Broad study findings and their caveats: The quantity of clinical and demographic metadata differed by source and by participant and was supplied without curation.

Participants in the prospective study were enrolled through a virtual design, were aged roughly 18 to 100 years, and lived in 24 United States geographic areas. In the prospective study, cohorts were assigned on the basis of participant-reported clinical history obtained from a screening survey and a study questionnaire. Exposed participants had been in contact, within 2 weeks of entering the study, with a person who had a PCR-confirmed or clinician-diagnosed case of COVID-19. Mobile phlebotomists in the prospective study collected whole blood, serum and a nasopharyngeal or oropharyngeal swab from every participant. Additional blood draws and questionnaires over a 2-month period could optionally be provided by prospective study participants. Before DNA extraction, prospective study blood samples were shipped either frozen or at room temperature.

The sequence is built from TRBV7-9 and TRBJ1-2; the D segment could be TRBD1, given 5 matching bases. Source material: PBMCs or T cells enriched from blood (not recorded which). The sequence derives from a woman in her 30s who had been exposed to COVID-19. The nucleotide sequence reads TGTGCCAGCAGCTCCCCCGTCTCACAGGACTATGGCTACACCTTC. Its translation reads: CASSSPVSQDYGYTF.